This TCR beta chain was sequenced for a study of cytomegalovirus exposure and HLA in healthy donors. In the study overall: Among around 200 million T cells, an earlier analysis found 90 million to 130 million unique TCR beta sequences.

As regards this clone: The antigen is not known.

Findings of the study overall: Presence/absence analysis assumed near-uniform sequencing depth across donors.

A multiplex PCR was run with 60 Vbeta primers and 13 Jbeta primers. Sequenced by immunoSEQ multiplex PCR; TCRdb stores in-frame clones only, minus some. The sample lists about 150,000 clones; 70% were seen once. Germline values: CDR1 SGHTA, CDR2 FQGTGA. The CDR3 is made up of 13 amino acids. V shed 4 bases and J 11 bases; nucleotides not matched to a gene: 10. This chain links TRBV7-3 with TRBJ1-2, with 7 bases fitting TRBD1. Sequencing was carried out using PBMCs. This clonotype originated in a woman aged 60-75 years in good health and CMV-seropositive. CDR3 DNA: TGTGCCAGCAGCTCCTCAGGGGGTCAACCGTACACCTTC. Protein: CASSSSGGQPYTF.